The 12 T cell receptor beta chains below all came from one sample that was sequenced in a study of patients and donors after allogeneic stem cell transplantation. In TCRdb, the RT-PCR reads were re-called with MiXCR into one record per CDR3 protein. The sample holds approximately 140,000 distinct CDR3 sequences, roughly two fifths seen once. Sequenced: blood, either unsorted or a sorted T cell fraction (not recorded which). The receptors stem from a human donor who was either an allogeneic HSCT recipient or a stem cell or donor lymphocyte infusion donor (not recorded which). It is not recorded whose cells these are; they may come from a transplant donor.

This clonotype was seen more than once but under ten times. V is TRBV28 and J is TRBJ1-5, with D unclear. The CDR3 spans 15 residues. From germline, CDR1 is MDHEN and CDR2 SYDVKM. V lost 5 bases and J lost 4, with 15 bases in between. CDR3 residues: CASSPHLGFNQPQHF. DNA of the CDR3: TGTGCCAGCAGTCCGCATTTGGGGTTTAATCAGCCCCAGCATTTT.

The CDR3 DNA is TGTGCCAGCGGCCAGGGGAACACTGAAGCTTTCTTT. Protein: CASGQGNTEAFF. V usage is TRBV28 and J usage is TRBJ1-1; a weak D match, TRBD1 (5 bases). Trimming took 8 bases from V and 1 from J, leaving 8 bases between them. Per germline, CDR1 MDHEN and CDR2 SYDVKM. The CDR3 totals 12 residues.

This clonotype has just a few counts. CDR3 sequence (DNA): TGTGCCAGCAGTTTCTCACTAGGCGAGCAGTACGTC. Translation: CASSFSLGEQYV. V gene TRBV12-3 or TRBV12-4 combines with J gene TRBJ2-7; possibly TRBD2 for D (5 bases). The CDR3 has 12 amino acids. V shed 3 bases and J shed 6 bases, with 9 bases lying between them.

The rearrangement uses TRBV29-1 and TRBJ2-5, with D hard to call. The germline V and J ends were trimmed by 7 bases and 4 bases, with 13 bases remaining between them. The CDR3 has 12 residues. Germline lookup yields CDR1 SQVTM and CDR2 ANQGSEA. The CDR3 is CSAEVGIETQYF. In nucleotides, the CDR3 is TGCAGCGCCGAAGTAGGGATAGAGACCCAGTACTTC.

This clonotype was recorded many times. This sequence joins TRBV12-3 or TRBV12-4 and TRBJ1-6; D is uncertain. CDR3 length: 12 amino acids. The V gene lost 4 bases and the J gene lost 10 bases, with 8 bases spanning the gap. CDR3 sequence reads: CASSSAGSPLHF. The CDR3 nucleotides are TGTGCCAGCAGTTCGGCAGGATCACCCCTCCACTTT.

This clonotype has just a few counts. V usage is TRBV29-1 and J usage is TRBJ2-7; 7 positions agree with TRBD1. The germline V gene encodes CDR1 SQVTM and CDR2 ANQGSEA. There are 10 residues in the CDR3. Unmatched junction bases numbered 1, after V lost 6 bases and J lost 5 bases. CDR3 coding DNA: TGCAGCGTCCAGGGGGACGAGCAGTACTTC. Amino acids: CSVQGDEQYF.

This chain links TRBV28 with TRBJ1-1, with D maybe TRBD1 (6 bases). CDR1 is MDHEN, CDR2 SYDVKM, per germline. V shed 6 bases and J shed 0 bases, with 11 bases lying between them. This CDR3 spans 14 amino acids. CDR3 sequence: CASRPDRMNTEAFF. The DNA for the CDR3 is TGTGCCAGCAGACCCGACAGGATGAACACTGAAGCTTTCTTT.

The chain couples TRBV20-1 to TRBJ1-2, with TRBD1 matching over 11 bases. The CDR3 runs 16 residues. J lost 2 bases, V lost 6 bases, and 11 bases had no gene match. CDR1 and CDR2 from the germline V gene are DFQATT and SNEGSKA (reference sequence). The CDR3 loop reads CSADPGTGGLNYGYTF. The CDR3 nucleotides are TGCAGTGCCGATCCCGGGACAGGGGGACTCAACTATGGCTACACCTTC.

The gene calls are TRBV7-9 and TRBJ1-1, with D unresolved. Germline V gene sequence: CDR1 SEHNR, CDR2 FQNEAQ (reference sequence). Between the trimmed V and J ends, which lost 1 base and 3 bases, there was a span of 3 bases. The CDR3 runs 12 residues. The CDR3 spells CASSLEHTEAFF. DNA of the CDR3: TGTGCCAGCAGCTTAGAACACACTGAAGCTTTCTTT.

The J gene is TRBJ2-1, the V gene TRBV29-1; D may be TRBD1 (5 bases). Germline-derived CDR1 and CDR2 are SQVTM and ANQGSEA. The CDR3 consists of 14 residues. Between the trimmed V and J ends, which lost 6 bases and 8 bases, there was a span of 20 bases. CDR3 sequence: CSVGRKGRRYEQFF. CDR3 nucleotide sequence: TGCAGCGTGGGCCGGAAGGGGCGCAGGTATGAGCAGTTCTTC.

The chain combines TRBV20-1 with TRBJ1-2; no firm D call. CDR3 length: 13 residues. V lost 1 base to trimming and J lost 2 bases, with 8 bases between them. Germline lookup yields CDR1 DFQATT and CDR2 SNEGSKA (reference sequence). The CDR3 sequence: CSARGPVNYGYTF. Written as DNA, the CDR3 is TGCAGTGCTAGAGGCCCGGTGAACTATGGCTACACCTTC.

This clonotype was recorded many times. The chain has TRBV9 and TRBJ1-2; 11 bases agree with TRBD1. The CDR3 contains 14 residues. Germline loops: CDR1 SGDLS, CDR2 YYNGEE. Losses at the gene ends were 3 bases for V and 8 bases for J; bases not matched to a gene: 6. DNA of the CDR3: TGTGCCAGCAGCGCAGGACAGGGGGCATTCGGCTACACCTTC. Protein product: CASSAGQGAFGYTF.